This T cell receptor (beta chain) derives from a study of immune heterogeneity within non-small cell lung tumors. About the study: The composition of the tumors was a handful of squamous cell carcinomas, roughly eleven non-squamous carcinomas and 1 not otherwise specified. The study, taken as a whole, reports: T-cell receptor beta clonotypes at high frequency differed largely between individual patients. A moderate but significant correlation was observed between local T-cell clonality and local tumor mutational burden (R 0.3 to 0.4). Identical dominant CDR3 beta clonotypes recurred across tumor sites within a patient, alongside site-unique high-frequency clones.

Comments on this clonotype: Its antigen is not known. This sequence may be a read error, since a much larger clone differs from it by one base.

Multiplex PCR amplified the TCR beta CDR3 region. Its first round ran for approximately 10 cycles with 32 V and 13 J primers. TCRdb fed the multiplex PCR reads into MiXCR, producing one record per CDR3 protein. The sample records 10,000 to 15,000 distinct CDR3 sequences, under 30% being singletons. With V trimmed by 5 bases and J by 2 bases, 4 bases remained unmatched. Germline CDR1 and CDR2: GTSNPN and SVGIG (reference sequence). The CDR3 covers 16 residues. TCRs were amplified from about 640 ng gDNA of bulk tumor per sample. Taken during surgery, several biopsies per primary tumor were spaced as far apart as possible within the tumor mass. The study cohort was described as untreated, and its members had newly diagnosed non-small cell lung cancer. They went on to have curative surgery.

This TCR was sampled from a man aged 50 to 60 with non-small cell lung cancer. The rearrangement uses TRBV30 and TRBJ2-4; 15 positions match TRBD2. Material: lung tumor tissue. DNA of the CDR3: TGTGCCTGGGGACTAGCGGGAGGGCTAACCAAAAACATTCAGTACTTC. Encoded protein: CAWGLAGGLTKNIQYF.